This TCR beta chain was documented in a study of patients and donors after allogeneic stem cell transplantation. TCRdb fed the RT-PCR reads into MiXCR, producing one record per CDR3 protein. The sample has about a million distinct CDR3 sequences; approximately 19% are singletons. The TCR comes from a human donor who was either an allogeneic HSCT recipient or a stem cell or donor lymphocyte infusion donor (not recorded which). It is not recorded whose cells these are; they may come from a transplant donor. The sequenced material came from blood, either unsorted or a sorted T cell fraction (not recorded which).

The CDR3 nucleotides read TGTGCCAGCAGCTTAGTACCGACTTTCTACAATGAGCAGTTCTTC. Residues: CASSLVPTFYNEQFF. The rearrangement uses TRBV11-1 and TRBJ2-1; D gene uncertain. Germline V gene data show CDR1 as SGHAT and CDR2 as FQDESV (reference sequence). Trimming stripped 1 base from V and 3 bases from J, with 10 bases between. The CDR3 contains 15 residues. The entire variable domain, with the rest obtained from reference TRBV11-1 and TRBJ2-1, is as follows: EAEVAQSPRYKITEKSQAVAFWCDPISGHATLYWYRQILGQGPELLVQFQDESVVDDSQLPKDRFSAERLKGVDSTLKIQPAELGDSAMYLCASSLVPTFYNEQFFGPGTRLTVL.